This passage covers 19 T cell receptor beta chains from one sample sequenced in a study of T cell changes during pregnancy in multiple sclerosis. Sequencing used immunoSEQ multiplex PCR; TCRdb keeps in-frame clones, though not all of them. Of 40,000 or so clones listed, more than 75% are singletons. The sample consisted of CD8+ T cells from peripheral blood mononuclear cells, taken in the third trimester of pregnancy. The receptors were sampled from a female donor with multiple sclerosis, enrolled in a pregnancy study.

The V and J genes are TRBV28 and TRBJ2-3, with D unresolved. The CDR3 sequence is 15 residues long. V dropped 5 bases and J dropped 2 bases, with 14 bases sitting between them. In germline, CDR1 is MDHEN, CDR2 SYDVKM. This chain's CDR3 is CASSPSSIFTDTQYF. The CDR3 nucleotides are TGTGCCAGCAGTCCCAGTTCAATTTTCACAGATACGCAGTATTTT. The full variable domain, in which reference TRBV28 and TRBJ2-3 provide the parts outside the CDR3, is DVKVTQSSRYLVKRTGEKVFLECVQDMDHENMFWYRQDPGLGLRLIYFSYDVKMKEKGDIPEGYSVSREKKERFSLILESASTNQTSMYLCASSPSSIFTDTQYFGPGTRLTVL.

V is TRBV4-3 and J is TRBJ2-1; 7 nucleotides align to TRBD1. The CDR3 is 16 amino acids. V shed 0 bases, J shed 3 bases, and the junction held 5 bases outside the gene matches. Germline CDR1 and CDR2: LGHNA and YSLEER. The CDR3 DNA reads TGCGCCAGCAGCCAAGACAGAGACAGGGTCTACAATGAGCAGTTCTTC. Translated, it gives CASSQDRDRVYNEQFF.

V gene TRBV6-5 combines with J gene TRBJ2-3; perhaps TRBD1 as D (5 bases). Trimming took off 1 base at V and 6 bases at J, with 8 bases between the two ends. This CDR3 contains 13 residues. Looked up from germline, CDR1 is MNHEY and CDR2 is SVGAGI. The CDR3 loop is CASSYYRFDTQYF. CDR3 nucleotide sequence: TGTGCCAGCAGTTACTACAGGTTTGATACGCAGTATTTT.

The chain combines TRBV16 with TRBJ2-5; a weak D match, TRBD2 (6 bases). CDR1 is KGHSY, CDR2 FQNENV, per germline. This CDR3 has 14 amino acids. The germline V and J ends were trimmed by 2 bases and 1 base, with 8 bases remaining between them. The CDR3 DNA sequence: TGTGCCAGCAGCCAACCGGGACTCCAAGAGACCCAGTACTTC. This translates into CASSQPGLQETQYF.

The rearrangement uses TRBV9 and TRBJ1-1; tentative D call: TRBD1 (5 bases). Trimming left V 3 bases short and J 1 base short, with 10 bases between. The length of the CDR3 is 14 residues. Per the germline V gene, CDR1 is SGDLS and CDR2 is YYNGEE. This chain's CDR3 is CASSEPTANTEAFF. CDR3 nucleotides: TGTGCCAGCAGCGAGCCGACAGCGAACACTGAAGCTTTCTTT.

V and J are TRBV28 and TRBJ1-1; D is uncertain. The CDR3 consists of 13 residues. Trimming left V 2 bases short and J 1 base short, with 5 bases between. Germline V gene data show CDR1 as MDHEN and CDR2 as SYDVKM. For the CDR3, the DNA is TGTGCCAGCAGTTTACGGGGGAACACTGAAGCTTTCTTT. This codes for CASSLRGNTEAFF.

The chain combines TRBV30 with TRBJ2-7; 9 bases agree with TRBD1. V lost 0 bases to trimming and J lost 2 bases; unmatched junction nucleotides: 5. The CDR3 totals 15 residues. Germline V gene lookup returns CDR1 GTSNPN and CDR2 SVGIG (reference sequence). CDR3 loop: CAWSVLTGGPYEQYF. As DNA, the CDR3 is TGTGCCTGGAGTGTACTAACAGGGGGCCCCTACGAGCAGTACTTC.

The V gene is TRBV28, the J gene TRBJ1-2; possibly TRBD1 for D (5 bases). Germline lookup yields CDR1 MDHEN and CDR2 SYDVKM. Trimming removed 2 bases at V and 2 bases at J, with 18 bases between. The CDR3 sequence is 17 residues long. CDR3 nucleotides: TGTGCCAGCAGTTTAAAGTGGGGACTGACAGAAAACTATGGCTACACCTTC. It yields the protein CASSLKWGLTENYGYTF.

The gene calls are TRBV5-1 and TRBJ2-3; D may be TRBD2 (6 bases). Trimming stripped 0 bases from V and 1 base from J, with 9 bases between. CDR3 length: 15 residues. Germline V gene sequence: CDR1 SGHRS, CDR2 YFSETQ. The CDR3 region has the DNA TGCGCCAGCAGCTTGGAGGGACTCCGCACAGATACGCAGTATTTT. Translating it yields CASSLEGLRTDTQYF.

This chain connects TRBV2 to TRBJ1-1; no clear D gene. V lost 7 bases to trimming and J lost 1 base, with 16 bases between them. This CDR3 has 15 residues. Germline CDR1 is SNHLY and CDR2 is FYNNEI. The CDR3 sequence is CASKRGLDGNTEAFF. CDR3 bases: TGTGCCAGCAAGCGGGGATTGGACGGGAACACTGAAGCTTTCTTT.

The rearrangement links TRBV4-1 to TRBJ2-5; 8 bases match TRBD2. The CDR3 has 20 residues. Losses at the gene ends were 3 bases for V and 2 bases for J; bases not matched to a gene: 20. Germline CDR1 MGHRA, CDR2 YSYEKL. CDR3 sequence: CASSHPRLARPEPLQETQYF. CDR3 sequence (DNA): TGCGCCAGCAGCCACCCACGACTAGCGCGTCCCGAACCACTTCAAGAGACCCAGTACTTC.

J is TRBJ2-3 and V is TRBV5-6; perhaps TRBD2 as D (6 bases). The ends were cut back, 0 bases at V and 0 bases at J, with 11 bases in the middle. CDR3 size: 16 residues. The germline V gene has CDR1 SGHDT and CDR2 YYEEEE. The CDR3: CASSLDGTVSTDTQYF. The CDR3 DNA sequence: TGTGCCAGCAGCTTGGACGGGACTGTTAGCACAGATACGCAGTATTTT.

The chain carries TRBV7-6 and TRBJ2-7; TRBD2 matches 12 bases. Germline CDR1 is SGHVS and CDR2 is FNYEAQ. With 2 bases clipped from V and 5 bases from J, the junction kept 4 bases outside the gene matches. This CDR3 comprises 15 residues. The CDR3: CASSLLAGGPDEQYF. The CDR3 bases are TGTGCCAGCAGCTTACTAGCGGGGGGGCCCGACGAGCAGTACTTC.

The rearrangement links TRBV6-4 to TRBJ2-3; TRBD2 agrees at 10 bases. V gave up 6 bases and J gave up 1 base; unmatched junction bases: 4. The germline CDR1 and CDR2 sequences are MRHNA and SNTAGT. This CDR3 contains 15 residues. CDR3 in amino acids: CASSPGTSGTDTQYF. As DNA, the CDR3 is TGTGCCAGCAGCCCCGGGACTAGCGGCACAGATACGCAGTATTTT.

This chain uses TRBV10-3 with TRBJ1-5; D is perhaps TRBD1 (5 bases). The CDR3 has 14 amino acids. Between the trimmed V and J ends, which lost 2 bases and 2 bases, there was a span of 7 bases. CDR1 and CDR2 from the germline V gene are ENHRY and SYGVKD. Here the CDR3 reads CAISEAGRNQPQHF. The CDR3 bases are TGTGCCATCAGTGAGGCAGGGCGCAATCAGCCCCAGCATTTT.

This clone appeared a single time. The rearrangement links TRBV27 to TRBJ2-7, with a possible D match to TRBD2 (7 bases). CDR1 MNHEY and CDR2 SMNVEV come from the germline V gene (reference sequence). This CDR3 comprises 16 residues. V was shortened by 5 bases and J by 2 bases, with 19 bases between the two germline ends. CDR3 region: CASSPLLPGGPYEQYF. The CDR3, as DNA: TGTGCCAGCAGTCCCCTGCTGCCGGGGGGCCCCTACGAGCAGTACTTC.

This CDR3 reads CASSLVWGQKETQYF. The CDR3 coding sequence is TGCGCCAGCAGCTTGGTTTGGGGGCAGAAAGAGACCCAGTACTTC. The chain is built from TRBV5-1 and TRBJ2-5; D is possibly TRBD1 (6 bases). Germline lookup yields CDR1 SGHRS and CDR2 YFSETQ. V shed 0 bases and J shed 3 bases, with 12 bases lying between them. The CDR3 totals 15 residues.

The chain uses TRBV9 and TRBJ1-2; 9 nucleotides align to TRBD1. The CDR3 has 16 amino acids. The trim removed 0 bases at V and 4 bases at J, leaving 7 bases unmatched. Germline V gene data show CDR1 as SGDLS and CDR2 as YYNGEE. CDR3 sequence: CASSVGGTGRSYGYTF. The CDR3 DNA reads as TGTGCCAGCAGCGTAGGCGGGACAGGGAGGTCCTATGGCTACACCTTC.

The rearrangement uses TRBV5-1 and TRBJ2-7; a possible D gene is TRBD1 (6 bases). This CDR3 has 16 amino acids. With 0 bases removed from V and 0 bases from J, the gap between germline ends came to 13 bases. The germline gives CDR1 SGHRS, CDR2 YFSETQ. The chain's CDR3 is CASSLATGTFSYEQYF. The DNA of the CDR3 is TGCGCCAGCAGCTTGGCTACGGGGACATTCTCCTACGAGCAGTACTTC.